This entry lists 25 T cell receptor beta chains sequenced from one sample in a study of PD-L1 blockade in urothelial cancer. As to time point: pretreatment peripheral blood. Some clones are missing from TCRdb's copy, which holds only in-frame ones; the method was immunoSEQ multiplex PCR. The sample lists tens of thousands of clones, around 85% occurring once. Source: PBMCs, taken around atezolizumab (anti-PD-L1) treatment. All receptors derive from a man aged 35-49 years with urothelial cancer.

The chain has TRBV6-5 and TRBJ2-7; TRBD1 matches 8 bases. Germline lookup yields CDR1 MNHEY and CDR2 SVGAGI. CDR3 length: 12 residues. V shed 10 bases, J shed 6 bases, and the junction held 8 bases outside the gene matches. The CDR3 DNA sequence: TGTGCCACCGGACAGGGCCGGGGCGAGCAGTACTTC. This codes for CATGQGRGEQYF.

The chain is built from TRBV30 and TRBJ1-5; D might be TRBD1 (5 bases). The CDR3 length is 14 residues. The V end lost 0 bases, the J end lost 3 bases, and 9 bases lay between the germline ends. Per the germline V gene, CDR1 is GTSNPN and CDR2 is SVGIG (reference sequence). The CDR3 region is CAWSVGGHNQPQHF. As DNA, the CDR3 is TGTGCCTGGAGTGTGGGCGGACACAATCAGCCCCAGCATTTT.

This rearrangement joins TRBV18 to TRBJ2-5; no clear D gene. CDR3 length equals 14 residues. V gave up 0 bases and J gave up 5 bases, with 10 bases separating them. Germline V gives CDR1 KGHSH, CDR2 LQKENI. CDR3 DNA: TGTGCCAGCTCACCACCACCGGCGCGGGAGACCCAGTACTTC. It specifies CASSPPPARETQYF.

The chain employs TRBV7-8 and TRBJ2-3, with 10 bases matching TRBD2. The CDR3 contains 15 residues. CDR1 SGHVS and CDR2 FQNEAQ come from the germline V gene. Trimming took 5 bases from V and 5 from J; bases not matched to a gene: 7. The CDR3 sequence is CASSPSSGSRDTQYF. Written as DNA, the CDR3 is TGTGCCAGCAGCCCTTCTAGCGGGAGTAGAGATACGCAGTATTTT.

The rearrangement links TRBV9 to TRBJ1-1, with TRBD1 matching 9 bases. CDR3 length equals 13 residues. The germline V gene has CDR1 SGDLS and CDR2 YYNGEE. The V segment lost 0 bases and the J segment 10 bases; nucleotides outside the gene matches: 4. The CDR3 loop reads CASSVGGTGTAFF. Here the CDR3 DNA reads TGTGCCAGCAGCGTAGGGGGGACAGGGACAGCTTTCTTT.

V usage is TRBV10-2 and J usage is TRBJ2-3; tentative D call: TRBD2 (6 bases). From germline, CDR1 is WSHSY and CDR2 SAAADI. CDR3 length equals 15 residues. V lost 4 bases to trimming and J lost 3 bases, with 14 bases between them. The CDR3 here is CASSGAGNPTDTQYF. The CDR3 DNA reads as TGCGCCAGCAGTGGGGCGGGAAACCCAACAGATACGCAGTATTTT.

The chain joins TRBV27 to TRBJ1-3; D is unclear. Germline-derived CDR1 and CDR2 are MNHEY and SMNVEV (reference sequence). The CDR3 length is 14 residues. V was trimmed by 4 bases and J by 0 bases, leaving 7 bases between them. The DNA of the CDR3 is TGTGCCAGCAGTTCCCTCTCCTCTGGAAACACCATATATTTT. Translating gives CASSSLSSGNTIYF.

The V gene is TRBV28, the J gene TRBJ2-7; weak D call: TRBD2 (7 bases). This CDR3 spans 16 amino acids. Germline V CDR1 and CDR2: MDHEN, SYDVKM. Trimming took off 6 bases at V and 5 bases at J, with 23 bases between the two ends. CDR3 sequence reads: CASRSQRGGGDHEQYF. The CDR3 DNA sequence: TGTGCCAGCAGATCTCAGAGAGGGGGAGGGGACCACGAGCAGTACTTC.

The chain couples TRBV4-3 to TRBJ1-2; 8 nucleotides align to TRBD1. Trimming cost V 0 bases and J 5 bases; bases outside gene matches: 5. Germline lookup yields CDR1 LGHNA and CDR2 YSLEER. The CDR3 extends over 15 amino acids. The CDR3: CASSQEGQGTYGYTF. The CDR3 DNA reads TGCGCCAGCAGCCAAGAAGGACAGGGAACTTATGGCTACACCTTC.

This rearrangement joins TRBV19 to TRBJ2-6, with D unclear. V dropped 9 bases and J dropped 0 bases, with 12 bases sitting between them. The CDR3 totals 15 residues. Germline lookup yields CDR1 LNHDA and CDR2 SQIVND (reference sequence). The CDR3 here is CASTVQASGANVLTF. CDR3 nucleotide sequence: TGTGCCAGCACCGTTCAGGCCTCTGGGGCCAACGTCCTGACTTTC.

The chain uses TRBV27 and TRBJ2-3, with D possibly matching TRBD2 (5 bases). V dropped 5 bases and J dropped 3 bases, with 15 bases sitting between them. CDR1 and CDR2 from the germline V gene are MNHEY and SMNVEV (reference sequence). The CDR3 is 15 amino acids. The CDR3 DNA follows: TGTGCCAGCAGTCCTCCGGACTTAGTAACAGATACGCAGTATTTT. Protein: CASSPPDLVTDTQYF.

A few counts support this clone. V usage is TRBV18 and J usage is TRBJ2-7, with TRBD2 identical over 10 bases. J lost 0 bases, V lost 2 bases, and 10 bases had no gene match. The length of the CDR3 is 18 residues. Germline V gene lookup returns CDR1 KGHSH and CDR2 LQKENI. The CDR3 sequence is CASSPISGRLPSSYEQYF. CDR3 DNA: TGTGCCAGCTCACCAATTAGCGGGAGGCTACCGAGCTCCTACGAGCAGTACTTC.

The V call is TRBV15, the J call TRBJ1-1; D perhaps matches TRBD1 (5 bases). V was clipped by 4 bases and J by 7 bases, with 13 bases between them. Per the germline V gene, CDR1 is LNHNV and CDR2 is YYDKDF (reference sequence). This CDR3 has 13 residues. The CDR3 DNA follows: TGTGCCACCAGCAATCCGTCCGGGGGTGAAGCTTTCTTT. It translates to CATSNPSGGEAFF.

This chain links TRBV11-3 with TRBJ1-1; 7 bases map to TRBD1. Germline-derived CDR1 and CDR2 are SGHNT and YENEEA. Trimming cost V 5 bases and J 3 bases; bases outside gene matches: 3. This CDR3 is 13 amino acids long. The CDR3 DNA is TGTGCCAGCAGCGCCCAGGGGGACACTGAAGCTTTCTTT. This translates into CASSAQGDTEAFF.

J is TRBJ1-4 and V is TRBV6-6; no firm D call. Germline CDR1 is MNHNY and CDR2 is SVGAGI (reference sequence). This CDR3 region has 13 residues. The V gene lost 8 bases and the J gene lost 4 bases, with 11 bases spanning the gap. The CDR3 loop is CASSPRGNEKLFF. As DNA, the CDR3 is TGTGCCAGCTCCCCGCGGGGTAATGAAAAACTGTTTTTT.

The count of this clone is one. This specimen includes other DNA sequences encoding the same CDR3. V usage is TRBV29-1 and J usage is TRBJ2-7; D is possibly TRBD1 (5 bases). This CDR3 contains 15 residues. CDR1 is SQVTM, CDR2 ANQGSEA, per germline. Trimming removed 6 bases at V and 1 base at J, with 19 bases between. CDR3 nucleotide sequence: TGCAGCGTCCATACCCCCCAGGGCAGGTCCTACGAGCAGTACTTC. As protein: CSVHTPQGRSYEQYF.

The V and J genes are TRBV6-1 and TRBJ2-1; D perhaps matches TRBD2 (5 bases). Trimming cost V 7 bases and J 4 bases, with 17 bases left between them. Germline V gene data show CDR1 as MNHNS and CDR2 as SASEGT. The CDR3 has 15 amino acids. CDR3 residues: CASMAPKRVYNEQFF. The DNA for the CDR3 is TGTGCCAGCATGGCCCCAAAGAGGGTTTACAATGAGCAGTTCTTC.

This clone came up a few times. The CDR3 sequence is CASSESGRENYGYTF. CDR3 sequence (DNA): TGCGCCAGCAGTGAGTCGGGCAGGGAAAACTATGGCTACACCTTC. J is TRBJ1-2 and V is TRBV10-2; D is possibly TRBD1 (5 bases). This CDR3 has 15 amino acids. Trimming took 0 bases from V and 2 from J, leaving 10 bases between them. Germline lookup yields CDR1 WSHSY and CDR2 SAAADI.

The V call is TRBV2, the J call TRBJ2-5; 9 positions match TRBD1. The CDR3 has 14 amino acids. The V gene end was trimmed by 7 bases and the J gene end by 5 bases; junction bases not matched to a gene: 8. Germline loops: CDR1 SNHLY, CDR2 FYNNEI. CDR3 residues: CASIRQGGWETQYF. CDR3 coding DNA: TGTGCCAGCATCCGACAGGGGGGCTGGGAGACCCAGTACTTC.

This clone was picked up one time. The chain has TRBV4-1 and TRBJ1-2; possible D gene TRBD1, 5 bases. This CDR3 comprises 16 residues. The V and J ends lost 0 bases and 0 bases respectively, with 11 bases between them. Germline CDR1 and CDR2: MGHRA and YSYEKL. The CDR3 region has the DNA TGCGCCAGCAGCCAAGATACGGGCAGGGCTAACTATGGCTACACCTTC. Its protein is CASSQDTGRANYGYTF.

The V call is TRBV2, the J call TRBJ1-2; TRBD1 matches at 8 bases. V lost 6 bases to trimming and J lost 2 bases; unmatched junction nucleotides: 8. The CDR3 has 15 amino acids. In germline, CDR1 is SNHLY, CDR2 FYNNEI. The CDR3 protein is CASRAGTGNNYGYTF. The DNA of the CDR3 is TGTGCCAGCAGGGCCGGGACAGGCAACAACTATGGCTACACCTTC.

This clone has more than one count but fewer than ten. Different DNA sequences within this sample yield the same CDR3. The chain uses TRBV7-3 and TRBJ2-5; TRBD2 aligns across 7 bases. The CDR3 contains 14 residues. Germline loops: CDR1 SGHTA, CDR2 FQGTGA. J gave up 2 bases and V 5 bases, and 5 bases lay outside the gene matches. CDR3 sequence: CASSPFGGQETQYF. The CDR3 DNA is TGTGCCAGCAGCCCGTTCGGGGGGCAAGAGACCCAGTACTTC.

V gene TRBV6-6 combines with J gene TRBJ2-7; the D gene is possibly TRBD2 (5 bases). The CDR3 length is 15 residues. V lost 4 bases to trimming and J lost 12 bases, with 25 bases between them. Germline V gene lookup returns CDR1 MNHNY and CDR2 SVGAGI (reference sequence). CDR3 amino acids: CASSFERGGPQVLYF. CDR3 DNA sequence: TGTGCCAGCAGTTTCGAGCGTGGCGGGCCTCAAGTGTTGTACTTC.

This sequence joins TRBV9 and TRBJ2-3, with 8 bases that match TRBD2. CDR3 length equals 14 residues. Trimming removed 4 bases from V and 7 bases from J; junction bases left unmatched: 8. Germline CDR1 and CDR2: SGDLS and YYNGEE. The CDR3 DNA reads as TGTGCCAGCAGCCCACGGGAGGGCCGGTATACGCAGTATTTT. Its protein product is CASSPREGRYTQYF.

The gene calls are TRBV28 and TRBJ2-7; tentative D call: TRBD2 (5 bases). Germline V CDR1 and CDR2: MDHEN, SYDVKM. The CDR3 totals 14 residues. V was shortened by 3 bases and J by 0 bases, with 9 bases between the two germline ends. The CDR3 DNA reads TGTGCCAGCAGTTTGCTAGCCCTCTCCTACGAGCAGTACTTC. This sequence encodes CASSLLALSYEQYF.